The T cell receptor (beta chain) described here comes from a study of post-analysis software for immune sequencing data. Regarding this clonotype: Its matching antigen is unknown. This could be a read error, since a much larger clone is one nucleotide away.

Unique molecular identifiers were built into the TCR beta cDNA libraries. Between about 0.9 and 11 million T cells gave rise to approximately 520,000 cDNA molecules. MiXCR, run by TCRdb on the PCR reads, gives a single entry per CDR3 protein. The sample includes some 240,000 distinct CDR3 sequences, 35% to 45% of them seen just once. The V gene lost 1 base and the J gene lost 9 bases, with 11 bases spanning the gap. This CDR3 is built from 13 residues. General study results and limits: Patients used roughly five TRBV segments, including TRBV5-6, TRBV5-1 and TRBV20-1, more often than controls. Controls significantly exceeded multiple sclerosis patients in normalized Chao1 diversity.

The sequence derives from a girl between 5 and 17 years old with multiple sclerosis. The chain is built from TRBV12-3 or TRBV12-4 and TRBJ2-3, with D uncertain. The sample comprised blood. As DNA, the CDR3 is TGTGCCAGCAGTTTAGACCAGTGGCACACGCAGTATTTT. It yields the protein CASSLDQWHTQYF.